One sample yielded the 16 T cell receptor beta chains listed below, sequenced in a study of brain T cells in children with intractable seizures. This sample's time point: blood from clinic visit 5 months post-surgery; TSC patient then seizure free. Assay used: immunoSEQ multiplex PCR; TCRdb lists only in-frame clones, some missing. The sample lists about 340,000 clones, roughly 92% occurring once. The material was peripheral blood, obtained about 5 months after surgery. The receptors come from a boy younger than two with tuberous sclerosis and intractable seizures.

The rearrangement uses TRBV21-1 and TRBJ1-5; TRBD1 is the table's D call and was not checked against the DNA. TRBV21-1 is flagged as a pseudogene. The CDR3 length is 17 residues. CDR3 in DNA: TGTGCCAGCAGCAAAGGGGGGACAGGGGGCGGAAATCAGCCCCAGCATTTT. This sequence encodes CASSKGGTGGGNQPQHF.

J is TRBJ1-2 and V is TRBV7-2, with TRBD1 as a possible D gene (5 bases). Germline V gene data show CDR1 as SGHTA and CDR2 as FQGNSA. Trimming shortened V by 5 bases and J by 0 bases, and 10 bases separated the two germline ends. The CDR3 runs 14 residues. DNA for the CDR3: TGTGCCAGCAGCCCGCCGGGACCTAACTATGGCTACACCTTC. It specifies CASSPPGPNYGYTF. The variable domain in full, with the rest retrieved from reference TRBV7-2 and TRBJ1-2, is GAGVSQSPSNKVTEKGKDVELRCDPISGHTALYWYRQSLGQGLEFLIYFQGNSAPDKSGLPSDRFSAERTGGSVSTLTIQRTQQEDSAVYLCASSPPGPNYGYTFGSGTRLTVV.

The chain couples TRBV6-6 to TRBJ2-1; TRBD2 agrees at 7 bases. V lost 6 bases and J lost 5; bases outside the gene matches: 10. The CDR3 is 15 amino acids. Per the germline V gene, CDR1 is MNHNY and CDR2 is SVGAGI (reference sequence). In DNA, the CDR3 is TGTGCCAGCAGCCCCCTAGCGGTCCCGCACAATGAGCAGTTCTTC. The encoded protein is CASSPLAVPHNEQFF.

The chain has TRBV7-9 and TRBJ1-6; no clear D gene. The germline V gene has CDR1 SEHNR and CDR2 FQNEAQ (reference sequence). The length of the CDR3 is 13 residues. Trimming pared 1 base from V and 10 bases from J, leaving 8 bases between. The CDR3 here is CASSLGRESPLHF. The DNA of the CDR3 is TGTGCCAGCAGCTTAGGGCGGGAATCACCCCTCCACTTT.

The chain links TRBV4-2 to TRBJ2-2, with TRBD1 matching 11 bases. The J segment lost 6 bases and the V segment lost 6 bases, leaving 6 bases of the junction unmatched. Germline V gives CDR1 LGHNA, CDR2 YNFKEQ. The CDR3 loop spans 15 amino acids. For the CDR3, the DNA is TGTGCCAGCAGACCTCCGGGACAGGGGGCCGGGGAGCTGTTTTTT. This sequence encodes CASRPPGQGAGELFF.

The rearrangement joins TRBV4-1 to TRBJ2-5, with TRBD2 matching 8 bases. Unmatched junction bases numbered 1, after V lost 2 bases and J lost 2 bases. Germline lookup yields CDR1 MGHRA and CDR2 YSYEKL. The CDR3 covers 14 residues. CDR3: CASSQPSGQETQYF. The CDR3 nucleotides read TGCGCCAGCAGCCAACCTAGCGGGCAAGAGACCCAGTACTTC.

The chain recombines TRBV7-9 with TRBJ1-1; D gene uncertain. Trimming cost V 4 bases and J 0 bases, with 6 bases left between them. In germline, CDR1 is SEHNR, CDR2 FQNEAQ (reference sequence). CDR3 size: 13 residues. CDR3 nucleotide sequence: TGTGCCAGCAGCTGGGAGATGAACACTGAAGCTTTCTTT. Translating gives CASSWEMNTEAFF.

This clone has just a few counts. The V call is TRBV9, the J call TRBJ2-7; TRBD2 matches at 8 bases. V lost 0 bases to trimming and J lost 3 bases; unmatched junction nucleotides: 5. CDR3 length: 15 residues. CDR1 is SGDLS and CDR2 is YYNGEE in the germline V gene. For the CDR3, the DNA is TGTGCCAGCAGCGTAGGAGGGACTAGTTTCTACGAGCAGTACTTC. Its protein product is CASSVGGTSFYEQYF.

The genes are TRBV19 and TRBJ2-3; a possible D gene is TRBD2 (6 bases). V lost 1 base and J lost 3, with 11 bases in between. The CDR3 runs to 15 residues. The germline CDR1 and CDR2 sequences are LNHDA and SQIVND (reference sequence). CDR3 nucleotides: TGTGCCAGTAGTATAGGGAACGGGGGAACAGATACGCAGTATTTT. This codes for CASSIGNGGTDTQYF.

The V and J genes are TRBV9 and TRBJ2-1, with 7 nucleotides matching TRBD2. The CDR3 loop spans 15 amino acids. Germline assignment: CDR1 SGDLS and CDR2 YYNGEE. V trimming: 3 bases; J trimming: 6 bases; junction bases outside the gene matches: 9. Here the CDR3 DNA reads TGTGCCAGCAGCGAACGACTAGCTCGGGTCAATGAGCAGTTCTTC. As protein: CASSERLARVNEQFF.

The rearrangement joins TRBV9 to TRBJ2-5; D might be TRBD2 (6 bases). V was cut by 4 bases and J by 5 bases, with 18 bases left in between. The V gene's germline CDR1 is SGDLS and CDR2 YYNGEE. This CDR3 comprises 15 residues. CDR3: CASSPGTSYGETQYF. The CDR3 DNA reads as TGTGCCAGCAGCCCCGGGACTTCTTATGGCGAGACCCAGTACTTC.

The V and J genes are TRBV5-1 and TRBJ2-7; TRBD1 matches 8 bases. Germline loops: CDR1 SGHRS, CDR2 YFSETQ. The CDR3 runs 14 residues. V dropped 5 bases and J dropped 2; count of bases not matched to a gene: 6. CDR3 amino acids: CASRPDRDPYEQYF. CDR3 DNA: TGCGCCAGCAGGCCGGACAGGGATCCCTACGAGCAGTACTTC.

The J gene is TRBJ1-3, the V gene TRBV7-2, with TRBD1 as a possible D gene (6 bases). The CDR3 is made up of 15 amino acids. The germline gives CDR1 SGHTA, CDR2 FQGNSA. Between the trimmed V and J ends, which lost 5 bases and 3 bases, there was a span of 14 bases. The CDR3 sequence: CASSPQTGFGNTIYF. The DNA of the CDR3 is TGTGCCAGCAGCCCACAAACAGGGTTTGGAAACACCATATATTTT.

The chain is built from TRBV20-1 and TRBJ1-2, with TRBD1 identical over 10 bases. There are 14 residues in the CDR3. The germline gives CDR1 DFQATT, CDR2 SNEGSKA (reference sequence). J gave up 5 bases and V 3 bases, and 6 bases lay outside the gene matches. CDR3 sequence reads: CSASGQGEGYGYTF. DNA of the CDR3: TGCAGTGCTAGTGGACAGGGGGAAGGGTATGGCTACACCTTC.

This clone was observed a few times. The chain links TRBV19 to TRBJ1-2; D remains unclear. V lost 9 bases and J 2 bases, leaving 19 bases between the germline ends. This CDR3 has 15 residues. Germline values: CDR1 LNHDA, CDR2 SQIVND (reference sequence). The CDR3 reads CASKRAAPTNYGYTF. The CDR3 nucleotides are TGTGCCAGCAAAAGGGCAGCGCCCACGAACTATGGCTACACCTTC.

The V gene is TRBV7-8, the J gene TRBJ2-1; D possibly corresponds to TRBD2 (5 bases). This CDR3 comprises 15 residues. V was cut by 5 bases and J by 4 bases, with 15 bases left in between. Germline CDR1 reads SGHVS; CDR2 reads FQNEAQ. The CDR3 DNA sequence: TGTGCCAGCAGCGGGCGGCTAGCTGCTTACAATGAGCAGTTCTTC. It encodes CASSGRLAAYNEQFF.